This T cell receptor beta chain was observed in a study of blood T cells in healthy people across ages. Primed by a sample-barcoded 5' primer and a J-beta primer mix, a second PCR proceeded for 7 to 11 cycles. TCRdb passed the 5' RACE reads through MiXCR, listing each CDR3 protein once. The sample has approximately 830,000 distinct CDR3 sequences; approximately 65% are singletons. Study-level results: In the absence of known donor CMV status, changes in expanded clonotypes were possibly confounded.

Of note for this clonotype: Antigen: not known.

The germline V gene has CDR1 SQVTM and CDR2 ANQGSEA. V shed 6 bases and J shed 3 bases, with 11 bases lying between them. The CDR3 contains 12 residues. Sequences were obtained from blood. This receptor was taken from a man younger than 40 in good health. The V gene is TRBV29-1, the J gene TRBJ2-5, with TRBD2 as a possible D gene (5 bases). The chain's CDR3 is CSVATAEETQYF. CDR3 bases: TGCAGCGTAGCTACAGCGGAAGAGACCCAGTACTTC.